Shown below are 19 T cell receptor beta chains from a single sample sequenced in a study of CD8+ T cells in alopecia areata. Isolated RNA was reverse transcribed into cDNA used as the sequencing template. Generated by immunoSEQ multiplex PCR, the TCRdb table keeps only in-frame clones and is missing some. Here the sample spans 130,000 or so clones, more than 85% being singletons. Treatment specified: oral pan-JAK inhibitor, 5-10 mg twice daily. This specimen was CD8+ T cells sorted from blood, taken at week 4, from a patient treated with tofacitinib. These TCRs come from a human donor with alopecia areata.

As to this clone: Other DNA sequences of this sample code for an identical CDR3. The V gene is TRBV9, the J gene TRBJ1-1, with D possibly TRBD1 on 5 matching bases. Germline assignment: CDR1 SGDLS and CDR2 YYNGEE. Trimming took off 0 bases at V and 1 base at J, with 7 bases between the two ends. The CDR3 loop spans 14 amino acids. The CDR3 loop is CASSVGTGNTEAFF. The CDR3, as DNA: TGTGCCAGCAGCGTAGGCACAGGGAACACTGAAGCTTTCTTT. The full variable domain, completed using reference TRBV9 and TRBJ1-1, is DSGVTQTPKHLITATGQRVTLRCSPRSGDLSVYWYQQSLDQGLQFLIQYYNGEERAKGNILERFSAQQFPDLHSELNLSSLELGDSALYFCASSVGTGNTEAFFGQGTRLTVV.

The CDR3: CASSSDTSYEQYF. The CDR3 nucleotides read TGTGCCAGCAGCTCGGACACCTCCTACGAGCAGTACTTC. This rearrangement joins TRBV5-4 to TRBJ2-7, with D perhaps matching TRBD1 (5 bases). Trimming removed 3 bases at V and 0 bases at J, with 7 bases between. The CDR3 runs to 13 residues. The germline CDR1 and CDR2 sequences are SGHNT and YYREEE (reference sequence).

This clone was seen just once. The J gene is TRBJ2-7, the V gene TRBV2; D may be TRBD1 (6 bases). The CDR3 runs 15 residues. V was clipped by 6 bases and J by 0 bases, with 15 bases between them. CDR1 SNHLY and CDR2 FYNNEI come from the germline V gene. The CDR3 is CASSASGTSSYEQYF. The CDR3 nucleotides read TGTGCCAGCAGCGCCTCCGGGACAAGCTCCTACGAGCAGTACTTC.

This clone was detected only a few times. The rearrangement links TRBV29-1 to TRBJ2-1; 12 bases line up with TRBD2. Germline V gene data show CDR1 as SQVTM and CDR2 as ANQGSEA. V dropped 6 bases and J dropped 8; count of bases not matched to a gene: 5. This CDR3 spans 13 amino acids. CDR3 sequence (DNA): TGCAGCGTGCTAGCGGGGGGGCCCGATGAGCAGTTCTTC. Translating it yields CSVLAGGPDEQFF.

The chain uses TRBV29-1 and TRBJ2-2; the D is unclear. V was shortened by 7 bases and J by 1 base, with 13 bases between the two germline ends. Germline CDR1 SQVTM, CDR2 ANQGSEA. The length of the CDR3 is 14 residues. This CDR3 is CSADTTLNTGELFF. The CDR3 nucleotides read TGCAGCGCCGACACTACCTTGAACACCGGGGAGCTGTTTTTT.

The genes are TRBV30 and TRBJ2-3; no clear D gene. V lost 1 base and J lost 4, with 12 bases in between. Germline V gene sequence: CDR1 GTSNPN, CDR2 SVGIG (reference sequence). This CDR3 comprises 14 residues. The CDR3 region has the DNA TGTGCCTGGAGTGGGGCCGTCGGGTCAGATACGCAGTATTTT. Residues: CAWSGAVGSDTQYF. Together with reference TRBV30 and TRBJ2-3, the CDR3 gives the full variable domain: SQTIHQWPATLVQPVGSPLSLECTVEGTSNPNLYWYRQAAGRGLQLLFYSVGIGQISSEVPQNLSASRPQDRQFILSSKKLLLSDSGFYLCAWSGAVGSDTQYFGPGTRLTVL.

V usage is TRBV13 and J usage is TRBJ2-1; 10 nucleotides agree with TRBD2. The CDR3 is made up of 16 amino acids. V lost 6 bases, J lost 7 bases, and 12 bases stayed unmatched. Germline lookup yields CDR1 PRHDT and CDR2 FYEKMQ (reference sequence). The CDR3 region is CASSRTSGASVNEQFF. In nucleotides, the CDR3 is TGTGCCAGCAGTCGAACTAGCGGGGCCTCTGTGAATGAGCAGTTCTTC.

The V and J genes are TRBV7-2 and TRBJ2-5; D is unresolved. Germline V lookup: CDR1 SGHTA, CDR2 FQGNSA. V lost 0 bases to trimming and J lost 5 bases, with 7 bases between them. This CDR3 spans 13 amino acids. In nucleotides, the CDR3 is TGTGCCAGCAGCTTAGCTATCCGGGAGACCCAGTACTTC. It translates to CASSLAIRETQYF.

The chain links TRBV5-1 to TRBJ1-2; D might be TRBD1 (5 bases). This CDR3 region has 17 residues. Germline CDR1 and CDR2: SGHRS and YFSETQ. V was clipped by 0 bases and J by 8 bases, with 23 bases between them. The CDR3 loop reads CASSLAGFLDGRLGYTF. CDR3 in DNA: TGCGCCAGCAGCTTGGCAGGGTTCTTAGACGGGAGACTCGGCTACACCTTC.

V usage is TRBV18 and J usage is TRBJ2-7, with 8 positions matching TRBD2. The CDR3 has 15 amino acids. With V trimmed by 3 bases and J by 2 bases, 6 bases remained unmatched. Germline CDR1 and CDR2: KGHSH and LQKENI. The CDR3 here is CASSPERGRTYEQYF. CDR3 nucleotides: TGTGCCAGCTCACCTGAGCGGGGGCGCACCTACGAGCAGTACTTC. Together with reference TRBV18 and TRBJ2-7, the CDR3 gives the full variable domain: NAGVMQNPRHLVRRRGQEARLRCSPMKGHSHVYWYRQLPEEGLKFMVYLQKENIIDESGMPKERFSAEFPKEGPSILRIQQVVRGDSAAYFCASSPERGRTYEQYFGPGTRLTVT.

The chain carries TRBV20-1 and TRBJ2-2; unclear D gene. CDR1 and CDR2 from the germline V gene are DFQATT and SNEGSKA (reference sequence). The germline V and J ends were trimmed by 5 bases and 6 bases, with 7 bases remaining between them. There are 11 residues in the CDR3. In nucleotides, the CDR3 is TGCAGTGCTCTGGGGTCCGGGGAGCTGTTTTTT. This codes for CSALGSGELFF.

The V and J genes are TRBV20-1 and TRBJ1-1; unclear D gene. V was clipped by 1 base and J by 5 bases, with 5 bases between them. Per the germline V gene, CDR1 is DFQATT and CDR2 is SNEGSKA (reference sequence). The CDR3 has 11 amino acids. The CDR3 protein is CSARGVTEAFF. CDR3 DNA: TGCAGTGCTAGAGGGGTTACTGAAGCTTTCTTT.

This clone is judged medium-sized (0.01 to 0.1%). The chain is built from TRBV2 and TRBJ2-2, with D possibly matching TRBD2 (5 bases). Trimming pared 4 bases from V and 4 bases from J, leaving 16 bases between. The CDR3 runs to 16 residues. The germline V gene has CDR1 SNHLY and CDR2 FYNNEI. The DNA for the CDR3 is TGTGCCAGCAGTGGGATAGAGGGCCGTGGCACCGGGGAGCTGTTTTTT. It yields the protein CASSGIEGRGTGELFF. Using reference TRBV2 and TRBJ2-2 for the parts outside the CDR3, the full variable domain is EPEVTQTPSHQVTQMGQEVILRCVPISNHLYFYWYRQILGQKVEFLVSFYNNEISEKSEIFDDQFSVERPDGSNFTLKIRSTKLEDSAMYFCASSGIEGRGTGELFFGEGSRLTVL.

This clone was found a few times. The chain is built from TRBV29-1 and TRBJ2-7; possibly TRBD1 or TRBD2 for D (5 bases each). V was cut by 5 bases and J by 5 bases, with 19 bases left in between. Germline loops: CDR1 SQVTM, CDR2 ANQGSEA. The CDR3 has 14 amino acids. In DNA, the CDR3 is TGCAGCGTTAAAGGGACGGCGGTACGCAACGAGCAGTACTTC. Its protein product is CSVKGTAVRNEQYF.

The chain has TRBV30 and TRBJ1-5; TRBD1 matches 11 bases. This CDR3 comprises 14 residues. Germline lookup yields CDR1 GTSNPN and CDR2 SVGIG (reference sequence). J was trimmed by 7 bases and V by 3 bases; bases with no gene match: 5. The CDR3 DNA is TGTGCCTGGAGGGACAGGGGGCTGGGGCAGCCCCAGCATTTT. It translates to CAWRDRGLGQPQHF.

The chain uses TRBV29-1 and TRBJ1-2; D ambiguous. V gave up 3 bases and J gave up 4 bases, with 9 bases separating them. This CDR3 is 12 amino acids long. The germline V gene has CDR1 SQVTM and CDR2 ANQGSEA. The CDR3 region is CSVDTLTYGYTF. The CDR3 DNA reads as TGCAGCGTTGACACGCTAACCTATGGCTACACCTTC.

The rearrangement joins TRBV29-1 to TRBJ2-7; perhaps TRBD1 as D (6 bases). The CDR3 spans 16 residues. Germline V gene sequence: CDR1 SQVTM, CDR2 ANQGSEA. Trimming took 0 bases from V and 4 from J, leaving 19 bases between them. CDR3 DNA sequence: TGCAGCGTTGAAGAAGTTCAGTCGGGACAAGAGTACGAGCAGTACTTC. This sequence encodes CSVEEVQSGQEYEQYF.

The chain joins TRBV27 to TRBJ2-3; 8 nucleotides agree with TRBD2. Unmatched junction bases numbered 7, after V lost 2 bases and J lost 6 bases. The CDR3 extends over 15 amino acids. Germline values: CDR1 MNHEY, CDR2 SMNVEV (reference sequence). The CDR3 is CASSLGGRTWDTQYF. The DNA of the CDR3 is TGTGCCAGCAGTTTAGGCGGGAGGACCTGGGATACGCAGTATTTT.

The chain couples TRBV7-6 to TRBJ2-3, with D uncertain. Trimming removed 5 bases at V and 1 base at J, with 7 bases between. This CDR3 has 13 residues. The germline CDR1 and CDR2 sequences are SGHVS and FNYEAQ. CDR3 loop: CASSPTGTDTQYF. DNA of the CDR3: TGTGCCAGCAGCCCCACAGGCACAGATACGCAGTATTTT.